The clone carrying this TCR beta chain occurred a few times. The sample contains more than one DNA sequence encoding this CDR3. The data were obtained in a study of blood T cell repertoires in COVID-19. Clones were read by immunoSEQ multiplex PCR, and TCRdb kept only the in-frame ones, dropping some. The sample lists 40,000 to 50,000 clones, approximately 83% occurring once. The TCR sequence derives from a human donor in a cohort sampled during active COVID-19. The donor label of this sample is uncertain. Sequencing was done on a sample of peripheral blood.

CDR3 sequence (DNA): TGTGCCAGCAGTTCATACCAAGAGACCCAGTACTTC. Protein: CASSSYQETQYF. The J gene is TRBJ2-5, the V gene TRBV11-2; no definite D call. Germline lookup yields CDR1 SGHAT and CDR2 FQNNGV. Trimming removed 6 bases from V and 0 bases from J, with 5 bases in between. The CDR3 loop spans 12 amino acids.